This T cell receptor beta chain was obtained from a study of blood T cell repertoires in COVID-19. About the research overall: There were acute and convalescent COVID-19 samples, and they came from the United States, Italy and Spain. From T cells, B-cell-depleted T cells, or PBMCs came the material, which was cDNA or gDNA.

The V segment lost 6 bases and the J segment 4 bases; nucleotides outside the gene matches: 2. This CDR3 comprises 13 residues. Per germline, CDR1 MDHEN and CDR2 SYDVKM. During active infection, Seattle patients enrolled and were then monitored through disease. Per the original methods: Scientists estimated how many nucleated cells there were by amplifying reference gene primers. Measured with immunoSEQ multiplex PCR; TCRdb has only the in-frame clones, and not every one. Clone size and V and J calls were adopted from that table, with D and trimming inferred from the DNA. The sample contains approximately 70,000 clones, more than 85% of which appear only once. This clone was observed a single time.

The sequenced material came from peripheral blood. The rearrangement links TRBV28 to TRBJ1-5; TRBD1 aligns across 8 bases. The origin of this receptor is a man in his forties with COVID-19, enrolled during active disease. CDR3: CASRTGGNQPQHF. In nucleotides, the CDR3 is TGTGCCAGCAGAACAGGGGGAAATCAGCCCCAGCATTTT. Full variable domain (missing parts from reference TRBV28 and TRBJ1-5): DVKVTQSSRYLVKRTGEKVFLECVQDMDHENMFWYRQDPGLGLRLIYFSYDVKMKEKGDIPEGYSVSREKKERFSLILESASTNQTSMYLCASRTGGNQPQHFGDGTRLSIL.